This T cell receptor (beta chain) was captured by sequencing in a study of human T cells and chemical hapten exposure. Findings and limits, study-wide: There was no change with DPC sensitization in TCRs above 1 in 1000 frequency.

This clonotype occurred many times. Its antigen is unknown. The CDR3 runs to 16 residues. V gave up 4 bases and J gave up 4 bases; unmatched junction bases: 8. CDR1 is SGHAT, CDR2 FQNNGV, per germline. As to time point: patch test 1, 2 weeks after DPC sensitization. Treatment in this sample: therapeutic diphenylcyclopropenone sensitization with weekly scalp DPC. In TCRdb, the RACE reads were re-called with MiXCR into one record per CDR3 protein. The table shows approximately 100,000 distinct CDR3 sequences, with approximately 10% occurring only once. This specimen was whole blood, taken in connection with sensitization to the hapten diphenylcyclopropenone (DPC). V gene TRBV11-2 combines with J gene TRBJ2-2; 8 bases are shared with TRBD1. The TCR sequence derives from a woman aged 40 to 49 with alopecia areata. Some clones in this sample may be carry-over from other donors' samples. CDR3 DNA sequence: TGTGCCAGCAGCTCCTGGACAGGGACCGGCACCGGGGAGCTGTTTTTT. As protein: CASSSWTGTGTGELFF.